The rows below give T cell receptor beta chains drawn from one sample of a study of T cell repertoires in cytomegalovirus infection. TCRdb reprocessed the reads with MiXCR, giving one entry per CDR3 protein. This sample carries over 150,000 distinct CDR3 sequences, about a sixth of them seen once, and the ten largest clones take 20% to 25%. The sequenced material came from CD8+ T cells from PBMCs. These receptors were taken from a human donor in good health (CMV status not recorded). Some clones in this sample may be carry-over from other donors' samples. The CDR3 runs from the conserved cysteine through the conserved F or W.

TRBJ1-6 TRBV6-2/TRBV6-3 CASSYSSSPLHF
TRBJ1-1 TRBV6-1 CASSSQTEAFF
TRBJ1-1 TRBV4-3 CASSQDRAGKDTEAFF
TRBJ2-1 TRBV5-6 CASSSEGYEQFF
TRBJ1-2 TRBV20-1 CSARDGRDRDYTF
TRBJ2-1 TRBV6-2/TRBV6-3 CASGPRGYNEQFF
TRBJ2-5 TRBV5-6 CASSYDREETQYF
TRBJ1-1 TRBV7-9 CASSGSGGLAEAFF
TRBJ2-3 TRBV28 CASSFERDLDTQYF
TRBJ1-1 TRBV4-2 CASSPRRSDTEAFF
TRBJ1-5 TRBV7-6 CASSKGQAGSNQPQHF
TRBJ1-1 TRBV20-1 CSARDRGWNTEAFF
TRBJ2-7 TRBV12-3/TRBV12-4 CASSWGGARDEQYF
TRBJ1-3 TRBV28 CASSSRDIISGNTIYF
TRBJ1-2 TRBV29-1 CSVEDLKYGRGDYGYTF
TRBJ1-1 TRBV2 CASSDGTGVSEAFF
TRBJ1-1 TRBV7-2 CASRTGQNTEAFF
TRBJ2-3 TRBV9 CASSVEGGGTDTQYF
TRBJ2-7 TRBV11-1 CASSYYRDRHLVTSYEQYF
TRBJ2-6 TRBV14 CASSVTDSGANVLTF
TRBJ2-2 TRBV20-1 CSARPDREVDDTGELFF
TRBJ1-4 TRBV7-2 CASSSRGATNEKLFF
TRBJ1-1 TRBV19 CASSMMPGEATEAFF
TRBJ2-5 TRBV7-2 CASSLARLPQETQYF
TRBJ2-1 TRBV5-1 CASSMRQGNGNEQFF
TRBJ1-3 TRBV7-9 CALLGTGSSGNTIYF
TRBJ1-5 TRBV7-2 CVSSPWGGVNQPQHF
TRBJ1-1 TRBV7-9 CASRDTGQGGAFF
TRBJ1-5 TRBV7-2 CASSINLRGNQPQHF
TRBJ1-5 TRBV7-9 CASSRGDLNSNQPQHF
TRBJ2-2 TRBV7-9 CAYDTQGKPGELFF
TRBJ2-3 TRBV7-3 CASSLRSLPWTDTQYF
TRBJ1-3 TRBV28 CASSFDPRTHSGNTIYF
TRBJ2-7 TRBV25-1 CASSDGRGISYEQYF
TRBJ1-1 TRBV12-3/TRBV12-4 CASSSGGSGYTEAFF
TRBJ1-6 TRBV7-8 CASSLPTGDNNSPLHF
TRBJ1-2 TRBV28 CASSLALGNGYTF
TRBJ2-5 TRBV11-1 CASSQPGLAGQETQYF
TRBJ2-5 TRBV7-2 CASSLPRKGGETQYF
TRBJ2-3 TRBV27 CASSLQGRIDTQYF
TRBJ2-2 TRBV7-6 CASSPSNTGELFF
TRBJ2-7 TRBV7-8 CASSSKPGTIFSYEQYF
TRBJ1-4 TRBV7-2 CASSLDRGAQEKLFF
TRBJ2-1 TRBV6-1 CASRGANEQFF
TRBJ2-1 TRBV5-4 CASSSSTGVFYNEQFF
TRBJ2-7 TRBV28 CASSFEGAPAYEQYF
TRBJ2-3 TRBV25-1 CASSERVLWDTQYF
TRBJ2-3 TRBV5-4 CASSPEVLLDTQYF
TRBJ2-7 TRBV6-2/TRBV6-3 CASSYRAGSSYEQYF
TRBJ1-4 TRBV12-3/TRBV12-4 CASSFRGGNEKLFF
TRBJ2-1 TRBV20-1 CSARDQRFGTGYNEQFF
TRBJ1-2 TRBV11-1 CASSLAAGSYGYTF